Given below is one T cell receptor beta chain in context. Sequenced by immunoSEQ multiplex PCR; TCRdb stores in-frame clones only, minus some. The sample has 9,500 to 12,000 clones; roughly nine tenths are singletons. The sample originates from a study of OX40 agonist ivuxolimab in advanced cancers. CDR3 length: 14 residues. V lost 0 bases and J 5 bases, leaving 10 bases between the germline ends. CDR1 and CDR2 (germline): LGHNA, YNFKEQ. The sequence was collected from an adult with an advanced solid tumor such as melanoma, head and neck, liver or kidney cancer. The input for sequencing was CD4+ or CD8+ T cells sorted from blood, taken in a trial of the OX40 agonist ivuxolimab. This chain joins TRBV4-2 and TRBJ2-5, with unresolved D. The CDR3 DNA sequence: TGTGCCAGCAGCCAAGAATACACCGGGGAGACCCAGTACTTC. Its translation is CASSQEYTGETQYF.